This T cell receptor (beta chain) was recovered during a study of T cell responses to AZD1222 COVID-19 vaccine. Comment on this clone: Its antigen is undetermined.

TCRdb keeps only in-frame clones here, not all; method: immunoSEQ multiplex PCR. The table shows 180,000 or so clones, with around 90% occurring only once. Study observations and caveats: The breadth and depth of Spike-specific TCRs increased once two AZD1222 doses had been given. Spike was spanned by vaccine-associated CD4 TCRs, which were dominant at 160-218 and 743-854. No repertoire was sampled before or during the peak T cell response, only after it.

This specimen was peripheral blood, taken 28 days after the second AZD1222 dose. This clonotype was sampled from an adult who received the AZD1222 COVID-19 vaccine.

The CDR3 region is CASSLGSGGAEETQYF. CDR3 coding DNA: TGTGCCAGCAGCTTGGGTAGCGGGGGGGCCGAAGAGACCCAGTACTTC. This chain uses TRBV5-5 with TRBJ2-5; 11 nucleotides line up with TRBD2. Germline-derived CDR1 and CDR2 are SGHKS and YYEKEE (reference sequence). With V trimmed by 0 bases and J by 3 bases, 4 bases remained unmatched. This CDR3 is 16 amino acids long.